Listed below are T cell receptor beta chains from one sample, sequenced in a study of blood T cell repertoires in COVID-19. Profiled with immunoSEQ multiplex PCR; TCRdb holds only in-frame clones, not every one. The sample includes fewer than 400,000 clones, 89% of them seen just once. The source material was PBMCs or T cells enriched from blood (not recorded which). The receptors stem from a man between 60 and 70 years old who had recovered from COVID-19. The CDR3 runs from the conserved cysteine through the conserved F or W. Fields, in order: D gene, J gene, V gene, clone size, CDR3 protein, CDR3 DNA. The D gene is left open where the match is weak. The size of a clone is reported for some rows only, either as once, few or many, or as a class for expanded clones.

D gene: -; J gene: TRBJ2-4; V gene: TRBV5-1; clone size: -; CDR3 protein: CASSLVGPDIQYF; CDR3 DNA: TGCGCCAGCAGCTTGGTTGGGCCGGACATTCAGTACTTC
D gene: TRBD2; J gene: TRBJ2-3; V gene: TRBV6-5; clone size: -; CDR3 protein: CASRYSGSTDTQYF; CDR3 DNA: TGTGCCAGCAGGTATAGCGGGAGCACAGATACGCAGTATTTT
D gene: -; J gene: TRBJ2-7; V gene: TRBV2; clone size: -; CDR3 protein: CASGQFSYEQYF; CDR3 DNA: TGTGCCAGCGGTCAGTTTTCCTACGAGCAGTACTTC
D gene: -; J gene: TRBJ1-4; V gene: TRBV9; clone size: -; CDR3 protein: CASSARGLNEKLFF; CDR3 DNA: TGTGCCAGCAGCGCCAGGGGATTAAATGAAAAACTGTTTTTT
D gene: -; J gene: TRBJ2-7; V gene: TRBV19; clone size: -; CDR3 protein: CASTIGGLGVGQYF; CDR3 DNA: TGTGCCAGTACTATAGGGGGGCTGGGAGTGGGGCAGTACTTC
D gene: TRBD2; J gene: TRBJ2-5; V gene: TRBV5-1; clone size: -; CDR3 protein: CASSLASGQETQYF; CDR3 DNA: TGCGCCAGCAGCTTGGCTAGCGGACAAGAGACCCAGTACTTC
D gene: -; J gene: TRBJ2-7; V gene: TRBV19; clone size: -; CDR3 protein: CASSLTTRQVGEQYF; CDR3 DNA: TGTGCCAGTAGTCTTACGACACGTCAAGTAGGCGAGCAGTACTTC
D gene: TRBD2; J gene: TRBJ2-1; V gene: TRBV18; clone size: -; CDR3 protein: CASSPPGLAGGGSYNEQFF; CDR3 DNA: TGTGCCAGCTCACCACCGGGACTAGCGGGAGGGGGCTCCTACAATGAGCAGTTCTTC
D gene: -; J gene: TRBJ2-1; V gene: TRBV5-1; clone size: few; CDR3 protein: CASSPRDSPGYNEQFF; CDR3 DNA: TGCGCCAGCAGCCCCCGGGACTCCCCGGGATACAATGAGCAGTTCTTC
D gene: TRBD2; J gene: TRBJ2-7; V gene: TRBV6-4; clone size: few; CDR3 protein: CARGLAGTYEQYF; CDR3 DNA: TGTGCCAGAGGACTAGCGGGAACCTACGAGCAGTACTTC
D gene: TRBD2; J gene: TRBJ2-7; V gene: TRBV5-1; clone size: -; CDR3 protein: CASSLVSAGAYEQYF; CDR3 DNA: TGCGCCAGCAGCTTGGTTTCGGCGGGAGCCTACGAGCAGTACTTC
D gene: -; J gene: TRBJ2-2; V gene: TRBV18; clone size: -; CDR3 protein: CASSPRRLTNTGELFF; CDR3 DNA: TGTGCCAGCTCACCCAGGAGACTAACGAACACCGGGGAGCTGTTTTTT
D gene: TRBD1; J gene: TRBJ1-3; V gene: TRBV5-1; clone size: -; CDR3 protein: CASSNRTGGGNTIYF; CDR3 DNA: TGCGCCAGCAGCAACAGGACAGGGGGAGGAAACACCATATATTTT
D gene: TRBD1; J gene: TRBJ1-1; V gene: TRBV19; clone size: -; CDR3 protein: CASSPDRGGNTEAFF; CDR3 DNA: TGTGCCAGTAGTCCGGACAGGGGAGGGAACACTGAAGCTTTCTTT
D gene: -; J gene: TRBJ1-5; V gene: TRBV28; clone size: -; CDR3 protein: CARGERSPNQPQHF; CDR3 DNA: TGTGCCAGGGGAGAGAGGTCCCCAAATCAGCCCCAGCATTTT
D gene: TRBD2; J gene: TRBJ2-2; V gene: TRBV28; clone size: -; CDR3 protein: CASLERGGTGELFF; CDR3 DNA: TGTGCCAGCCTCGAGCGGGGAGGGACCGGGGAGCTGTTTTTT
D gene: TRBD1; J gene: TRBJ1-4; V gene: TRBV7-2; clone size: -; CDR3 protein: CASSLDRGNEKLFF; CDR3 DNA: TGTGCCAGCAGCCTGGACAGGGGAAATGAAAAACTGTTTTTT
D gene: -; J gene: TRBJ2-3; V gene: TRBV28; clone size: -; CDR3 protein: CASSSYRSYTDTQYF; CDR3 DNA: TGTGCCAGCAGTTCTTATCGGTCGTACACAGATACGCAGTATTTT
D gene: TRBD1; J gene: TRBJ1-1; V gene: TRBV28; clone size: -; CDR3 protein: CASSPGGRVNTEAFF; CDR3 DNA: TGTGCCAGCAGTCCAGGGGGCAGGGTGAACACTGAAGCTTTCTTT
D gene: TRBD1; J gene: TRBJ1-4; V gene: TRBV18; clone size: once; CDR3 protein: CASSPPGTATNEKLFF; CDR3 DNA: TGTGCCAGCTCACCACCAGGGACAGCAACTAATGAAAAACTGTTTTTT
D gene: TRBD1; J gene: TRBJ1-2; V gene: TRBV5-8; clone size: -; CDR3 protein: CASSPRALQGARDYGYTF; CDR3 DNA: TGTGCCAGCAGCCCACGGGCTTTACAGGGGGCGCGGGACTATGGCTACACCTTC
D gene: TRBD2; J gene: TRBJ2-3; V gene: TRBV11-2; clone size: once; CDR3 protein: CASSLLTSRDTQYF; CDR3 DNA: TGTGCCAGCAGCTTGTTGACTAGCCGGGATACGCAGTATTTT
D gene: TRBD1; J gene: TRBJ1-3; V gene: TRBV7-2; clone size: -; CDR3 protein: CASSWGAGGGNTIYF; CDR3 DNA: TGTGCCAGCAGCTGGGGGGCAGGGGGAGGAAACACCATATATTTT
D gene: TRBD1; J gene: TRBJ1-5; V gene: TRBV6-2/TRBV6-3; clone size: -; CDR3 protein: CASSNVPGQGSSNQPQHF; CDR3 DNA: TGTGCCAGCAGCAACGTCCCGGGACAGGGATCGAGCAATCAGCCCCAGCATTTT
D gene: TRBD1; J gene: TRBJ2-1; V gene: TRBV30; clone size: -; CDR3 protein: CAWRQAGTGNNEQFF; CDR3 DNA: TGTGCCTGGAGGCAAGCCGGGACAGGGAATAATGAGCAGTTCTTC
D gene: -; J gene: TRBJ2-2; V gene: TRBV21-1; clone size: -; CDR3 protein: CASSKGRVRAYTGELFF; CDR3 DNA: TGTGCCAGCAGCAAAGGTCGCGTCAGGGCCTACACCGGGGAGCTGTTTTTT
D gene: TRBD2; J gene: TRBJ2-7; V gene: TRBV7-2; clone size: -; CDR3 protein: CASSWTSGSIHEQYF; CDR3 DNA: TGTGCCAGCAGCTGGACTAGCGGGAGTATCCACGAGCAGTACTTC
D gene: -; J gene: TRBJ2-2; V gene: TRBV9; clone size: few; CDR3 protein: CASSPPLTNTGELFF; CDR3 DNA: TGTGCCAGCAGCCCACCACTAACGAACACCGGGGAGCTGTTTTTT
D gene: -; J gene: TRBJ2-1; V gene: TRBV18; clone size: -; CDR3 protein: CASSPLARSSYNEQFF; CDR3 DNA: TGTGCCAGCTCACCATTAGCTAGGAGCTCCTACAATGAGCAGTTCTTC
D gene: TRBD2; J gene: TRBJ2-7; V gene: TRBV5-1; clone size: -; CDR3 protein: CASSFFGTSGRAGGEQYF; CDR3 DNA: TGCGCCAGCAGCTTTTTTGGGACTAGCGGGAGGGCCGGCGGCGAGCAGTACTTC
D gene: TRBD1; J gene: TRBJ2-7; V gene: TRBV10-3; clone size: -; CDR3 protein: CAISEADRASYEQYF; CDR3 DNA: TGTGCCATCAGTGAGGCTGACAGGGCCTCCTACGAGCAGTACTTC
D gene: -; J gene: TRBJ1-2; V gene: TRBV12-3/TRBV12-4; clone size: -; CDR3 protein: CASGQGYGYTF; CDR3 DNA: TGTGCCAGCGGCCAGGGCTATGGCTACACCTTC
D gene: TRBD2; J gene: TRBJ2-1; V gene: TRBV7-2; clone size: -; CDR3 protein: CASSLRLAGAYYNEQFF; CDR3 DNA: TGTGCCAGCAGCTTAAGACTAGCGGGAGCCTACTACAATGAGCAGTTCTTC
D gene: -; J gene: TRBJ1-5; V gene: TRBV6-5; clone size: -; CDR3 protein: CASSYTQGQPQHF; CDR3 DNA: TGTGCCAGCAGTTACACCCAGGGTCAGCCCCAGCATTTT